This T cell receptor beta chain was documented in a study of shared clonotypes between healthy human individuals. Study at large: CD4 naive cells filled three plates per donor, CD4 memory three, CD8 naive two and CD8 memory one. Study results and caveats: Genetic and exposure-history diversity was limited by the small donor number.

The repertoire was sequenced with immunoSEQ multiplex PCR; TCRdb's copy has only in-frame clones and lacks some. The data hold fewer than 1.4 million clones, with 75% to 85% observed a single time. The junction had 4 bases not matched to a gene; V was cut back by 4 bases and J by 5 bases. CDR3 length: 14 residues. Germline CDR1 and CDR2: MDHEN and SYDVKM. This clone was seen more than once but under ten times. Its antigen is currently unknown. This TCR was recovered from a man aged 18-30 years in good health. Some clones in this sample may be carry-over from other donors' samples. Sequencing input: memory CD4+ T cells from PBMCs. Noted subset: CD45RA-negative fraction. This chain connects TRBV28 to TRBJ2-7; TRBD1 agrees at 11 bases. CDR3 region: CASSSGQGVHEQYF. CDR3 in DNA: TGTGCCAGCAGTTCGGGACAGGGGGTTCACGAGCAGTACTTC.